Below are 29 T cell receptor beta chains sequenced from a single sample in a study of naive and memory T cell subsets. An equimolar mix of two oligonucleotides served as the beta constant-region primer for TRBC1 and TRBC2. TCRdb itself ran the UMI-ligation and nested PCR reads through MiXCR, one entry per CDR3 protein. The table has some 28,000 distinct CDR3 sequences, about 10% seen once. Sequencing input: effector memory CD4+ T cells from blood. Subset specified: effector memory, CD45RA- CD27-. These receptor sequences come from a human donor in good health.

The table lists this clonotype with a few counts. The chain joins TRBV5-1 to TRBJ2-2, with TRBD1 matching over 9 bases. V shed 2 bases and J 6 bases; nucleotides not matched to a gene: 11. Germline V gene lookup returns CDR1 SGHRS and CDR2 YFSETQ. CDR3 length equals 17 residues. CDR3: CASSLGDRVPGSGELFF. The CDR3 DNA sequence: TGCGCCAGCAGCTTAGGGGACAGGGTGCCCGGATCCGGGGAGCTGTTTTTT. Filled out from reference TRBV5-1 and TRBJ2-2, the complete variable domain reads KAGVTQTPRYLIKTRGQQVTLSCSPISGHRSVSWYQQTPGQGLQFLFEYFSETQRNKGNFPGRFSGRQFSNSRSEMNVSTLELGDSALYLCASSLGDRVPGSGELFFGEGSRLTVL.

This clonotype has a handful of counts. The chain carries TRBV5-1 and TRBJ1-6; 9 nucleotides align to TRBD1. Germline V lookup: CDR1 SGHRS, CDR2 YFSETQ. This CDR3 spans 17 amino acids. V lost 2 bases, J lost 10 bases, and 13 bases stayed unmatched. The CDR3 DNA reads TGCGCCAGCAGCTTATCTACGGTGGGACAGGGTGGCTCACCCCTCCACTTT. Translated: CASSLSTVGQGGSPLHF.

This clonotype has more than one count but fewer than ten. The chain recombines TRBV24-1 with TRBJ2-5, with D perhaps matching TRBD1 or TRBD2 (5 bases each). This CDR3 has 16 residues. Trimming took 3 bases from V and 1 from J, leaving 14 bases between them. Germline assignment: CDR1 KGHDR and CDR2 SFDVKD. In nucleotides, the CDR3 is TGTGCCACCAGTGATGGGGGAAGAAGGCCCCAAGAGACCCAGTACTTC. Residues: CATSDGGRRPQETQYF.

This clonotype was observed a handful of times. A much larger clone differs from this one at a single base, so this may be a read error. This rearrangement joins TRBV7-2 to TRBJ2-7; D is perhaps TRBD1 (7 bases). Germline V gives CDR1 SGHTA, CDR2 FQGNSA. The CDR3 runs to 12 residues. The CDR3 here is CASSLGGGTAFF. The DNA of the CDR3 is TGTGCCAGCAGCTTAGGGGGCGGGACAGCCTTCTTC.

By sample share, this clonotype is medium-sized (0.01 to 0.1%). The chain carries TRBV7-9 and TRBJ2-1; D ambiguous. The CDR3 is 16 amino acids. Trimming took 5 bases from V and 1 from J, leaving 15 bases between them. Germline V CDR1 and CDR2: SEHNR, FQNEAQ (reference sequence). CDR3 DNA: TGTGCCAGCAGCCCCAGACCAACGTTATCCTACAATGAGCAGTTCTTC. It encodes CASSPRPTLSYNEQFF.

Many counts were recorded for this clonotype. J is TRBJ2-1 and V is TRBV2, with 7 bases that match TRBD2. CDR3 length: 17 amino acids. V lost 1 base, J lost 5 bases, and 11 bases stayed unmatched. CDR1 is SNHLY and CDR2 is FYNNEI in the germline V gene. CDR3: CASSEGGSGASNNEQFF. CDR3 nucleotides: TGTGCCAGCAGTGAAGGGGGCAGCGGGGCATCTAACAATGAGCAGTTCTTC. Full variable domain (rest looked up from reference TRBV2 and TRBJ2-1): EPEVTQTPSHQVTQMGQEVILRCVPISNHLYFYWYRQILGQKVEFLVSFYNNEISEKSEIFDDQFSVERPDGSNFTLKIRSTKLEDSAMYFCASSEGGSGASNNEQFFGPGTRLTVL.

V usage is TRBV20-1 and J usage is TRBJ1-1, with unresolved D. Germline values: CDR1 DFQATT, CDR2 SNEGSKA (reference sequence). Deletions cut 1 base from V and 11 bases from J, with 17 bases between. This CDR3 comprises 13 residues. CDR3 loop: CSARGRPAKLAFF. DNA for the CDR3: TGCAGTGCTAGAGGAAGACCTGCGAAGTTGGCTTTCTTT.

This rearrangement joins TRBV7-2 to TRBJ1-5; possible D gene TRBD1, 6 bases. In germline, CDR1 is SGHTA, CDR2 FQGNSA. Trimming removed 0 bases from V and 3 bases from J, with 12 bases in between. The CDR3 totals 16 residues. The CDR3 region has the DNA TGTGCCAGCAGCTTAGCCCTGGACAGATTCAATCAGCCCCAGCATTTT. Residues: CASSLALDRFNQPQHF.

This sequence joins TRBV12-3 or TRBV12-4 and TRBJ1-3; D is perhaps TRBD1 (6 bases). Trimming stripped 4 bases from V and 5 bases from J, with 12 bases between. This CDR3 region has 14 residues. CDR3 nucleotide sequence: TGTGCCAGCAGTTCCACAGGGTCGCGAAACACCATATATTTT. It specifies CASSSTGSRNTIYF.

This clonotype was seen a handful of times. The chain combines TRBV6-6 with TRBJ2-3, with D unclear. This CDR3 spans 14 amino acids. The germline gives CDR1 MNHNY, CDR2 SVGAGI (reference sequence). V was cut by 9 bases and J by 1 base, with 14 bases left in between. In DNA form, the CDR3 reads TGTGCCAGTAAGGGTAGTTTGGGCACAGATACGCAGTATTTT. As protein: CASKGSLGTDTQYF.

This clonotype showed up just a few times. This chain joins TRBV9 and TRBJ1-4, with D unclear. Germline V lookup: CDR1 SGDLS, CDR2 YYNGEE. Trimming cost V 2 bases and J 4 bases, with 9 bases left between them. The CDR3 length is 14 residues. CDR3 protein: CASSVGGNNEKLFF. The CDR3 region has the DNA TGTGCCAGCAGCGTTGGCGGGAATAATGAAAAACTGTTTTTT.

The V and J genes are TRBV6-2 or TRBV6-3 and TRBJ1-4, with D unclear. Trimming took 8 bases from V and 3 from J, leaving 7 bases between them. The germline CDR1 and CDR2 sequences are MNHEY and SVGEGT. The CDR3 sequence is 12 residues long. The CDR3 DNA sequence: TGTGCCAGCGGAAAGGCTAATGAAAAACTGTTTTTT. It translates to CASGKANEKLFF.

This clonotype showed up just a few times. The V call is TRBV24-1, the J call TRBJ2-3; D perhaps matches TRBD1 (6 bases). Trimming cost V 9 bases and J 2 bases, with 14 bases left between them. The CDR3 loop spans 14 amino acids. Germline V gives CDR1 KGHDR, CDR2 SFDVKD. The CDR3 is CATRGQRDTDTQYF. The CDR3 DNA sequence: TGTGCCACCCGAGGACAGCGCGACACAGATACGCAGTATTTT.

This clonotype was seen a few times. The rearrangement joins TRBV12-3 or TRBV12-4 to TRBJ2-3, with TRBD2 matching 11 bases. The CDR3 contains 12 residues. Losses at the gene ends were 4 bases for V and 14 bases for J; bases not matched to a gene: 5. CDR3 sequence reads: CASSSRLAGLYF. DNA of the CDR3: TGTGCCAGCAGTTCCCGACTAGCGGGATTGTATTTT.

V is TRBV6-2 or TRBV6-3 and J is TRBJ2-3; D is perhaps TRBD2 (7 bases). CDR3 length: 16 amino acids. Per the germline V gene, CDR1 is MNHEY and CDR2 is SVGEGT. The germline V and J ends were trimmed by 8 bases and 0 bases, with 18 bases remaining between them. This CDR3 reads CASFLSGGISTDTQYF. CDR3 bases: TGTGCCAGCTTCCTTTCGGGGGGCATTAGCACAGATACGCAGTATTTT.

This clonotype was seen repeatedly, ten times or more. V is TRBV6-5 and J is TRBJ2-7; no definite D call. The V and J ends lost 5 bases and 2 bases respectively, with 10 bases between them. The CDR3 consists of 13 residues. Germline V lookup: CDR1 MNHEY, CDR2 SVGAGI. The CDR3 sequence: CASSRRGPYEQYF. The CDR3 bases are TGTGCCAGCAGTCGACGTGGTCCCTACGAGCAGTACTTC.

By sample share, this clonotype is medium-sized. The J gene is TRBJ2-5, the V gene TRBV12-3 or TRBV12-4; the match to TRBD1 covers 7 bases. This CDR3 is 14 amino acids long. The ends lost 6 bases at V and 5 bases at J; junction bases unmatched: 9. CDR3 DNA sequence: TGTGCCAGCAGCCGGGAAAGGACAGGCGAGACCCAGTACTTC. It is translated as CASSRERTGETQYF.

This clonotype was seen ten or more times. V gene TRBV7-2 combines with J gene TRBJ2-7; TRBD2 aligns across 11 bases. V shed 0 bases, J shed 2 bases, and the junction held 9 bases outside the gene matches. In germline, CDR1 is SGHTA, CDR2 FQGNSA. CDR3 length: 18 amino acids. CDR3 nucleotide sequence: TGTGCCAGCAGCTTAGCTACTAGCGGGAGATGGGTGACCTACGAGCAGTACTTC. Translated, it gives CASSLATSGRWVTYEQYF.

By share of the sample, this clonotype is medium-sized. J is TRBJ2-3 and V is TRBV4-2; D remains unclear. Germline assignment: CDR1 LGHNA and CDR2 YNFKEQ. V lost 0 bases and J 1 base, leaving 11 bases between the germline ends. The CDR3 is 16 residues long. The CDR3 DNA reads TGTGCCAGCAGCCAAGATTGGCGTCCTGGCACAGATACGCAGTATTTT. Translated, it gives CASSQDWRPGTDTQYF.

The chain recombines TRBV2 with TRBJ1-5; 7 nucleotides align to TRBD1. Looked up from germline, CDR1 is SNHLY and CDR2 is FYNNEI. Trimming took 5 bases from V and 3 from J; bases not matched to a gene: 7. This CDR3 contains 15 residues. CDR3 loop: CASSSGTANNQPQHF. The CDR3 DNA sequence: TGTGCCAGCAGTTCCGGGACAGCGAACAATCAGCCCCAGCATTTT. Based on the CDR3 plus reference TRBV2 and TRBJ1-5, the full variable domain is EPEVTQTPSHQVTQMGQEVILRCVPISNHLYFYWYRQILGQKVEFLVSFYNNEISEKSEIFDDQFSVERPDGSNFTLKIRSTKLEDSAMYFCASSSGTANNQPQHFGDGTRLSIL.

This clonotype occurred many times. The chain recombines TRBV5-1 with TRBJ2-1, with 9 bases matching TRBD1. The CDR3 totals 15 residues. Germline trimming cut 4 bases from V and 4 bases from J; bases unmatched to any gene: 6. CDR1 is SGHRS and CDR2 is YFSETQ in the germline V gene. CDR3 residues: CASSALGQGYNEQFF. CDR3 nucleotides: TGCGCCAGCAGCGCCCTCGGACAGGGGTACAATGAGCAGTTCTTC.

The chain has TRBV20-1 and TRBJ1-2; D unresolved. The CDR3 totals 14 residues. Trimming stripped 3 bases from V and 2 bases from J, with 13 bases between. Germline V gene lookup returns CDR1 DFQATT and CDR2 SNEGSKA (reference sequence). In nucleotides, the CDR3 is TGCAGTGCTAGTTACCCTTATACAAACTATGGCTACACCTTC. The encoded protein is CSASYPYTNYGYTF.

CDR3 sequence: CATTPLLAGGPGELFF. The CDR3 DNA follows: TGTGCCACCACACCTCTGCTAGCGGGAGGTCCCGGGGAGCTGTTTTTT. The chain has TRBV27 and TRBJ2-2, with 11 bases fitting TRBD2. The CDR3 runs to 16 residues. In germline, CDR1 is MNHEY, CDR2 SMNVEV (reference sequence). Trimming cost V 10 bases and J 6 bases; bases outside gene matches: 13.

This clonotype was counted a few times. The chain employs TRBV15 and TRBJ2-6; 7 positions match TRBD1. The germline V gene encodes CDR1 LNHNV and CDR2 YYDKDF (reference sequence). J lost 3 bases, V lost 4 bases, and 15 bases had no gene match. The length of the CDR3 is 19 residues. Here the CDR3 reads CATSTLRDRAFGGANVLTF. Here the CDR3 DNA reads TGTGCCACCAGCACCCTCCGGGACAGAGCCTTCGGTGGGGCCAACGTCCTGACTTTC.

J is TRBJ1-4 and V is TRBV29-1, with D unresolved. V lost 3 bases to trimming and J lost 13 bases, with 12 bases between them. Germline V gives CDR1 SQVTM, CDR2 ANQGSEA. The CDR3 has 11 residues. CDR3 sequence (DNA): TGCAGCGTTGACGGCGGAGGGAGACTGTTTTTT. Protein: CSVDGGGRLFF.

By its share, this clonotype is medium-sized (0.01 to 0.1%). This sequence joins TRBV29-1 and TRBJ1-1; tentatively, D is TRBD1 (5 bases). V was trimmed by 6 bases and J by 5 bases, leaving 13 bases between them. The CDR3 contains 12 residues. In germline, CDR1 is SQVTM, CDR2 ANQGSEA. CDR3 sequence reads: CSVQAGRTEAFF. For the CDR3, the DNA is TGCAGCGTCCAAGCGGGGCGTACTGAAGCTTTCTTT.

This clonotype was counted many times. The chain combines TRBV6-5 with TRBJ2-7; 8 nucleotides agree with TRBD1. Germline CDR1 and CDR2: MNHEY and SVGAGI. Losses at the gene ends were 6 bases for V and 0 bases for J; bases not matched to a gene: 7. This CDR3 comprises 15 residues. The CDR3 protein is CASRRDGTGSYEQYF. Here the CDR3 DNA reads TGTGCCAGCAGGAGAGACGGGACAGGCTCCTACGAGCAGTACTTC.

The V call is TRBV27, the J call TRBJ2-7, with 11 bases aligning to TRBD2. Looked up from germline, CDR1 is MNHEY and CDR2 is SMNVEV (reference sequence). CDR3 size: 15 residues. The junction had 6 bases not matched to a gene; V was cut back by 8 bases and J by 0 bases. The CDR3 spells CASRGTSGTSYEQYF. For the CDR3, the DNA is TGTGCCAGCCGCGGGACTAGCGGAACCTCCTACGAGCAGTACTTC.

This clonotype has at least ten counts. The chain recombines TRBV7-2 with TRBJ2-5; D call uncertain. V lost 5 bases to trimming and J lost 4 bases, with 17 bases between them. From germline, CDR1 is SGHTA and CDR2 FQGNSA. This CDR3 comprises 15 residues. The CDR3 here is CASSPQPNGGETQYF. As DNA, the CDR3 is TGTGCCAGCAGCCCGCAGCCTAACGGTGGAGAGACCCAGTACTTC. Full variable domain (remainder filled in from reference TRBV7-2 and TRBJ2-5): GAGVSQSPSNKVTEKGKDVELRCDPISGHTALYWYRQSLGQGLEFLIYFQGNSAPDKSGLPSDRFSAERTGGSVSTLTIQRTQQEDSAVYLCASSPQPNGGETQYFGPGTRLLVL.